The 20 T cell receptor beta chains reported below all come from one sample, sequenced in a study of OX40 agonist ivuxolimab in advanced cancers. Data came from immunoSEQ multiplex PCR; TCRdb stores just in-frame clones and leaves some out. The data contain approximately 82,000 clones, 94% of them singletons. The input for sequencing was CD4+ or CD8+ T cells sorted from blood, taken in a trial of the OX40 agonist ivuxolimab. The receptors shown here come from an adult with an advanced solid tumor such as melanoma, head and neck, liver or kidney cancer.

This clone appeared a few times. The V and J genes are TRBV14 and TRBJ2-7; D gene unclear. The CDR3 is 12 residues long. CDR1 SGHDN and CDR2 FVKESK come from the germline V gene. Trimming removed 4 bases at V and 4 bases at J, with 8 bases between. The CDR3 region has the DNA TGTGCCAGCAGCCTTAATAGTTACGAGCAGTACTTC. Translation gives CASSLNSYEQYF. Using reference TRBV14 and TRBJ2-7 for the parts outside the CDR3, the full variable domain is EAGVTQFPSHSVIEKGQTVTLRCDPISGHDNLYWYRRVMGKEIKFLLHFVKESKQDESGMPNNRFLAERTGGTYSTLKVQPAELEDSGVYFCASSLNSYEQYFGPGTRLTVT.

This clone was observed a handful of times. The V call is TRBV4-3, the J call TRBJ2-2, with 8 bases aligning to TRBD2. This CDR3 is built from 15 residues. V lost 1 base, J lost 6 bases, and 4 bases stayed unmatched. The germline CDR1 and CDR2 sequences are LGHNA and YSLEER. As DNA, the CDR3 is TGCGCCAGCAGCCAAGTAGGGACTAGATCCGGGGAGCTGTTTTTT. It specifies CASSQVGTRSGELFF.

V is TRBV6-5 and J is TRBJ2-1; D not certain. The CDR3 is 15 residues long. Germline lookup yields CDR1 MNHEY and CDR2 SVGAGI. V lost 7 bases, J lost 9 bases, and 22 bases lay in between. CDR3 region: CASTTSGALRGEQFF. DNA of the CDR3: TGTGCCAGCACCACTTCCGGAGCTCTCCGAGGTGAGCAGTTCTTC.

This clone was counted a few times. The gene calls are TRBV4-3 and TRBJ1-3; possible D gene TRBD1, 5 bases. V was shortened by 0 bases and J by 0 bases, with 9 bases between the two germline ends. The CDR3 spans 16 residues. CDR1 and CDR2 (germline): LGHNA, YSLEER. CDR3 in amino acids: CASSQDPGFSGNTIYF. DNA of the CDR3: TGCGCCAGCAGCCAAGACCCAGGGTTCTCTGGAAACACCATATATTTT.

Concerning this clone itself: Additional DNA sequences in this sample encode the identical CDR3. The chain couples TRBV9 to TRBJ2-7, with D uncertain. V lost 4 bases and J lost 4, with 9 bases in between. Germline V CDR1 and CDR2: SGDLS, YYNGEE. This CDR3 comprises 12 residues. The CDR3 DNA follows: TGTGCCAGCAGCTCCGACGGTTACGAGCAGTACTTC. Its protein product is CASSSDGYEQYF.

The chain combines TRBV6-4 with TRBJ2-3; the match to TRBD2 covers 8 bases. Germline CDR1 reads MRHNA; CDR2 reads SNTAGT. J was trimmed by 5 bases and V by 6 bases; bases with no gene match: 13. The CDR3 runs to 16 residues. The CDR3 is CASSSFAGGGKDTQYF. CDR3 coding DNA: TGTGCCAGCAGCAGCTTTGCGGGGGGCGGAAAAGATACGCAGTATTTT.

This clone was recorded only once. The V gene is TRBV7-9, the J gene TRBJ1-2, with a tentative D call TRBD1 (5 bases). Trimming cost V 3 bases and J 0 bases, with 11 bases left between them. CDR3 length: 15 amino acids. Germline-derived CDR1 and CDR2 are SEHNR and FQNEAQ (reference sequence). The CDR3 nucleotides are TGTGCCAGCAGCTTGCCCGACAGTGCTAACTATGGCTACACCTTC. Amino acid sequence: CASSLPDSANYGYTF. The full variable domain, its missing parts supplied by reference TRBV7-9 and TRBJ1-2, is DTGVSQNPRHKITKRGQNVTFRCDPISEHNRLYWYRQTLGQGPEFLTYFQNEAQLEKSRLLSDRFSAERPKGSFSTLEIQRTEQGDSAMYLCASSLPDSANYGYTFGSGTRLTVV.

This chain uses TRBV28 with TRBJ2-7; 8 nucleotides line up with TRBD1. The CDR3 runs 15 residues. Germline CDR1 and CDR2: MDHEN and SYDVKM. J gave up 6 bases and V 2 bases, and 9 bases lay outside the gene matches. CDR3 loop: CASSLMVAGGVEQYF. For the CDR3, the DNA is TGTGCCAGCAGTTTAATGGTAGCAGGGGGCGTCGAGCAGTACTTC. The whole variable domain, remainder taken from reference TRBV28 and TRBJ2-7, is DVKVTQSSRYLVKRTGEKVFLECVQDMDHENMFWYRQDPGLGLRLIYFSYDVKMKEKGDIPEGYSVSREKKERFSLILESASTNQTSMYLCASSLMVAGGVEQYFGPGTRLTVT.

V is TRBV6-5 and J is TRBJ2-5, with no clear D. The CDR3 sequence is 13 residues long. The V gene's germline CDR1 is MNHEY and CDR2 SVGAGI. Deletions cut 5 bases from V and 5 bases from J, with 12 bases between. The CDR3, as DNA: TGTGCCAGCAGTCCCTCACTATCGGAGACCCAGTACTTC. Its translation is CASSPSLSETQYF.

The rearrangement uses TRBV4-1 and TRBJ2-3; D assignment may be TRBD1 or TRBD2 (5 bases each). Germline CDR1 MGHRA, CDR2 YSYEKL. V was clipped by 4 bases and J by 6 bases, with 11 bases between them. The CDR3 is made up of 13 amino acids. CDR3 sequence reads: CASSRDPSDTQYF. CDR3 DNA sequence: TGCGCCAGCAGCCGGGACCCCTCGGATACGCAGTATTTT.

This chain uses TRBV6-6 with TRBJ1-1; tentatively, D is TRBD1 (5 bases). The CDR3 has 14 residues. Per the germline V gene, CDR1 is MNHNY and CDR2 is SVGAGI (reference sequence). Trimming took 0 bases from V and 6 from J, leaving 11 bases between them. The CDR3 DNA reads TGTGCCAGCAGTTACTCGATGGGGCCCCCTGAAGCTTTCTTT. As protein: CASSYSMGPPEAFF.

This clone was seen a few times. The V call is TRBV7-2, the J call TRBJ2-7; D is possibly TRBD2 (5 bases). Germline lookup yields CDR1 SGHTA and CDR2 FQGNSA. CDR3 length: 15 amino acids. The ends were cut back, 4 bases at V and 4 bases at J, with 17 bases in the middle. The chain's CDR3 is CASSSHGLELYEQYF. The CDR3 DNA follows: TGTGCCAGCAGCTCCCACGGACTGGAACTATACGAGCAGTACTTC.

This chain joins TRBV11-2 and TRBJ1-1, with D possibly matching TRBD1 (6 bases). There are 13 residues in the CDR3. Germline V lookup: CDR1 SGHAT, CDR2 FQNNGV. V lost 4 bases and J lost 6, with 12 bases in between. CDR3 DNA sequence: TGTGCCAGCAGCTATCGAAAGGGGGCTGAAGCTTTCTTT. Translated, it gives CASSYRKGAEAFF.

J is TRBJ2-7 and V is TRBV18; D may be TRBD2 (7 bases). Germline V lookup: CDR1 KGHSH, CDR2 LQKENI. This CDR3 region has 16 residues. Trimming pared 8 bases from V and 3 bases from J, leaving 23 bases between. The CDR3 DNA follows: TGTGCCAGCGCCCAGGAAGCGGGACAAGAACTCTACGAGCAGTACTTC. As protein: CASAQEAGQELYEQYF.

This clone came up once. The chain is built from TRBV7-9 and TRBJ2-1; TRBD2 is a possible D gene (5 bases). Germline CDR1 reads SEHNR; CDR2 reads FQNEAQ (reference sequence). CDR3 length: 16 amino acids. V was cut by 3 bases and J by 0 bases, with 12 bases left in between. CDR3 DNA sequence: TGTGCCAGCAGCTTCGCGGAGGACGCCTCCTACAATGAGCAGTTCTTC. Protein product: CASSFAEDASYNEQFF.

V and J are TRBV5-4 and TRBJ2-7; TRBD1 might be the D (6 bases). This CDR3 is 13 amino acids long. From germline, CDR1 is SGHNT and CDR2 YYREEE (reference sequence). V was trimmed by 5 bases and J by 1 base, leaving 10 bases between them. The CDR3 region has the DNA TGTGCCAGCAGATCACAGGGTTCCTACGAGCAGTACTTC. Protein product: CASRSQGSYEQYF.

This chain links TRBV7-8 with TRBJ1-6, with D possibly matching TRBD1 (5 bases). The CDR3 contains 17 residues. The V gene's germline CDR1 is SGHVS and CDR2 FQNEAQ. Deletions cut 1 base from V and 5 bases from J, with 15 bases between. The CDR3 DNA is TGTGCCAGCAGCTTAGAGGGTGGGCAGGGAAATAATTCACCCCTCCACTTT. It encodes CASSLEGGQGNNSPLHF.

The chain has TRBV7-9 and TRBJ1-1; the match to TRBD1 covers 7 bases. With 7 bases clipped from V and 6 bases from J, the junction kept 8 bases outside the gene matches. CDR3 size: 13 residues. Germline V gene lookup returns CDR1 SEHNR and CDR2 FQNEAQ (reference sequence). CDR3 residues: CASTPTGAPEAFF. The CDR3 region has the DNA TGTGCCAGCACCCCAACAGGGGCTCCTGAAGCTTTCTTT.

V is TRBV5-6 and J is TRBJ2-1; D is unclear. V shed 4 bases and J shed 7 bases, with 6 bases lying between them. Germline values: CDR1 SGHDT, CDR2 YYEEEE. The CDR3 is 11 residues long. CDR3 region: CASSHLNEQFF. The CDR3 bases are TGTGCCAGCAGCCACCTAAATGAGCAGTTCTTC.

This chain joins TRBV7-2 and TRBJ1-1; D not certain. Trimming stripped 5 bases from V and 1 base from J, with 11 bases between. Germline values: CDR1 SGHTA, CDR2 FQGNSA. The length of the CDR3 is 14 residues. Here the CDR3 reads CASSLSGPNTEAFF. As DNA, the CDR3 is TGTGCCAGCAGCCTCTCCGGGCCGAACACTGAAGCTTTCTTT. The full variable domain, in which reference TRBV7-2 and TRBJ1-1 provide the parts outside the CDR3, is GAGVSQSPSNKVTEKGKDVELRCDPISGHTALYWYRQSLGQGLEFLIYFQGNSAPDKSGLPSDRFSAERTGGSVSTLTIQRTQQEDSAVYLCASSLSGPNTEAFFGQGTRLTVV.